These 8 T cell receptor beta chains were all obtained from the same sample, sequenced in a study of cytotoxic CD8 clonotypes in ibrutinib-treated CLL. The table came from immunoSEQ multiplex PCR; TCRdb's copy has only in-frame clones and leaves some out. The data contain about 16,000 clones, 68% of them seen just once; the ten biggest clones take up 15% to 20%. This material consisted of PBMCs, taken before ibrutinib treatment. The receptor source for this set is a human donor with chronic lymphocytic leukemia.

The chain joins TRBV29-1 to TRBJ2-1; D could derive from TRBD1 or TRBD2 (6 bases each). CDR3 size: 13 residues. Germline V gene lookup returns CDR1 SQVTM and CDR2 ANQGSEA. Trimming removed 3 bases from V and 5 bases from J, with 11 bases in between. This CDR3 is CSVEVGGNNEQFF. In DNA, the CDR3 is TGCAGCGTTGAGGTAGGGGGGAACAATGAGCAGTTCTTC.

The chain couples TRBV7-3 to TRBJ2-1; TRBD1 matches at 10 bases. CDR1 and CDR2 from the germline V gene are SGHTA and FQGTGA. CDR3 length: 13 amino acids. V gave up 3 bases and J gave up 9 bases; unmatched junction bases: 2. The CDR3 here is CASSLDRGVEQFF. The CDR3 nucleotides read TGTGCCAGCAGCTTGGACAGGGGGGTTGAGCAGTTCTTC.

This clone came up a few times. The chain is built from TRBV7-9 and TRBJ1-5; the match to TRBD1 covers 8 bases. The CDR3 length is 17 residues. J was trimmed by 7 bases and V by 0 bases; bases with no gene match: 11. From germline, CDR1 is SEHNR and CDR2 FQNEAQ (reference sequence). The CDR3 region is CASSLASSRGRGQPQHF. DNA for the CDR3: TGTGCCAGCAGCTTAGCGTCAAGCAGGGGGCGAGGGCAGCCCCAGCATTTT.

The gene calls are TRBV11-1 and TRBJ2-3; possible D gene TRBD2, 6 bases. Germline assignment: CDR1 SGHAT and CDR2 FQDESV (reference sequence). V was trimmed by 7 bases and J by 0 bases, leaving 11 bases between them. The CDR3 is made up of 14 amino acids. CDR3: CASNGGVSTDTQYF. As DNA, the CDR3 is TGTGCCAGCAATGGCGGGGTGAGCACAGATACGCAGTATTTT.

V gene TRBV28 combines with J gene TRBJ2-3; D remains unclear. There are 10 residues in the CDR3. The V end lost 9 bases, the J end lost 7 bases, and 8 bases lay between the germline ends. Germline V gene sequence: CDR1 MDHEN, CDR2 SYDVKM. The CDR3 loop is CASFRNTQYF. The CDR3 DNA sequence: TGTGCCAGTTTTAGAAATACGCAGTATTTT.

This clone was recorded once. This chain links TRBV5-1 with TRBJ2-1, with no clear D. The germline gives CDR1 SGHRS, CDR2 YFSETQ. Deletions cut 2 bases from V and 0 bases from J, with 9 bases between. CDR3 size: 15 residues. The CDR3 is CASSLAPFSYNEQFF. The CDR3 DNA follows: TGCGCCAGCAGCTTAGCACCCTTCTCCTACAATGAGCAGTTCTTC.

The chain couples TRBV7-6 to TRBJ2-5, with D possibly matching TRBD2 (7 bases). CDR1 and CDR2 from the germline V gene are SGHVS and FNYEAQ. Trimming stripped 5 bases from V and 1 base from J, with 17 bases between. The CDR3 covers 16 residues. The chain's CDR3 is CASSQPGRGPQETQYF. The CDR3 DNA reads as TGTGCCAGCAGCCAACCCGGGCGGGGGCCCCAAGAGACCCAGTACTTC. Using reference TRBV7-6 and TRBJ2-5 for the parts outside the CDR3, the full variable domain is GAGVSQSPRYKVTKRGQDVALRCDPISGHVSLYWYRQALGQGPEFLTYFNYEAQQDKSGLPNDRFSAERPEGSISTLTIQRTEQRDSAMYRCASSQPGRGPQETQYFGPGTRLLVL.

This chain links TRBV6-1 with TRBJ1-2; no clear D. V was trimmed by 1 base and J by 4 bases, leaving 7 bases between them. Germline V gene lookup returns CDR1 MNHNS and CDR2 SASEGT. The CDR3 runs 13 residues. CDR3 bases: TGTGCCAGCAGTGAAGAGAGTTCCTATGGCTACACCTTC. This sequence encodes CASSEESSYGYTF.